The 22 T cell receptor beta chains in this list originate from one sample, sequenced in a study of blood T cell repertoires in COVID-19. Clones were read by immunoSEQ multiplex PCR, and TCRdb kept only the in-frame ones, dropping some. The table includes roughly 40,000 clones, 75% to 80% detected once. Source material: peripheral blood. Every receptor here comes from a man in his 70s with active or convalescent COVID-19.

This clone appeared once. V usage is TRBV25-1 and J usage is TRBJ1-1; D not certain. Looked up from germline, CDR1 is MGHDK and CDR2 is SYGVNS. Trimming stripped 1 base from V and 4 bases from J, with 4 bases between. The CDR3 extends over 12 amino acids. The CDR3 spells CASSELATEAFF. Here the CDR3 DNA reads TGTGCCAGCAGTGAATTGGCCACTGAAGCTTTCTTT.

The V gene is TRBV28, the J gene TRBJ1-2; tentative D call: TRBD1 (6 bases). V gave up 6 bases and J gave up 8 bases, with 16 bases separating them. There are 13 residues in the CDR3. Germline V CDR1 and CDR2: MDHEN, SYDVKM. CDR3 nucleotide sequence: TGTGCCAGCAGCTCAGGGGCGGAGTGGGGCTACACCTTC. Its translation: CASSSGAEWGYTF.

This clone appeared a single time. The chain joins TRBV7-8 to TRBJ1-2, with 7 bases fitting TRBD1. This CDR3 has 14 amino acids. Germline CDR1 SGHVS, CDR2 FQNEAQ. Losses at the gene ends were 6 bases for V and 3 bases for J; bases not matched to a gene: 7. CDR3 sequence reads: CASSYTGTDYGYTF. The CDR3, as DNA: TGTGCCAGCAGTTACACCGGGACAGACTATGGCTACACCTTC. The variable domain in full, with the rest retrieved from reference TRBV7-8 and TRBJ1-2, is GAGVSQSPRYKVAKRGQDVALRCDPISGHVSLFWYQQALGQGPEFLTYFQNEAQLDKSGLPSDRFFAERPEGSVSTLKIQRTQQEDSAVYLCASSYTGTDYGYTFGSGTRLTVV.

The V and J genes are TRBV10-3 and TRBJ1-5, with D perhaps matching TRBD1 (6 bases). The length of the CDR3 is 13 residues. Germline loops: CDR1 ENHRY, CDR2 SYGVKD. The V end lost 10 bases, the J end lost 7 bases, and 17 bases lay between the germline ends. The chain's CDR3 is CATAQGLRQPQHF. The CDR3, as DNA: TGTGCCACCGCCCAGGGGCTCAGACAGCCCCAGCATTTT.

The chain is built from TRBV28 and TRBJ1-5, with D possibly TRBD1 on 5 matching bases. Germline loops: CDR1 MDHEN, CDR2 SYDVKM. This CDR3 has 18 residues. The V end was cut by 5 bases, the J end by 0 bases, with 20 bases between. In DNA, the CDR3 is TGTGCCAGCAGTATCGCCGATACTGGGGGGTATAGCAATCAGCCCCAGCATTTT. The encoded protein is CASSIADTGGYSNQPQHF.

The genes are TRBV3-1 (or the pseudogene TRBV3-2) and TRBJ2-1; 10 positions match TRBD2. The CDR3 has 15 amino acids. The V and J ends lost 6 bases and 7 bases, in that order; junction bases with no gene match: 9. Germline V CDR1 and CDR2: LGHDT, YNNKEL (reference sequence). CDR3 amino acids: CASRRDLAGVNEQFF. The DNA of the CDR3 is TGTGCCAGCAGACGGGACCTAGCGGGGGTGAATGAGCAGTTCTTC.

V and J are TRBV6-5 and TRBJ1-5; D might be TRBD1 (5 bases). The germline V gene has CDR1 MNHEY and CDR2 SVGAGI. This CDR3 has 14 residues. Trimming left V 9 bases short and J 7 bases short, with 19 bases between. The CDR3 loop is CASHLQARLQPQHF. In nucleotides, the CDR3 is TGTGCCAGTCATCTACAGGCTCGTTTACAGCCCCAGCATTTT.

This clone has only one observation. The rearrangement links TRBV7-2 to TRBJ2-1; unclear D gene. The CDR3 extends over 13 amino acids. V dropped 3 bases and J dropped 7 bases, with 10 bases sitting between them. The germline V gene has CDR1 SGHTA and CDR2 FQGNSA. CDR3 amino acids: CASSLGGPNEQFF. The CDR3 region has the DNA TGTGCCAGCAGCTTGGGTGGGCCTAATGAGCAGTTCTTC.

The chain combines TRBV7-9 with TRBJ1-4, with D unclear. The length of the CDR3 is 15 residues. The V gene's germline CDR1 is SEHNR and CDR2 FQNEAQ (reference sequence). The germline V and J ends were trimmed by 3 bases and 4 bases, with 12 bases remaining between them. Written as DNA, the CDR3 is TGTGCCAGCAGCTTGGGTGCCGGACTTAATGAAAAACTGTTTTTT. Translation: CASSLGAGLNEKLFF. Drawing the rest from reference TRBV7-9 and TRBJ1-4, the complete variable domain is DTGVSQNPRHKITKRGQNVTFRCDPISEHNRLYWYRQTLGQGPEFLTYFQNEAQLEKSRLLSDRFSAERPKGSFSTLEIQRTEQGDSAMYLCASSLGAGLNEKLFFGSGTQLSVL.

The chain has TRBV6-5 and TRBJ2-1; 8 nucleotides agree with TRBD2. Germline assignment: CDR1 MNHEY and CDR2 SVGAGI. This CDR3 contains 15 residues. V was clipped by 8 bases and J by 5 bases; unmatched bases: 11. CDR3: CASVLSAGANNEQFF. For the CDR3, the DNA is TGTGCCAGCGTCTTATCAGCGGGGGCTAACAATGAGCAGTTCTTC.

V is TRBV30 and J is TRBJ2-3; a possible D gene is TRBD2 (7 bases). Germline V gives CDR1 GTSNPN, CDR2 SVGIG (reference sequence). The V end was cut by 5 bases, the J end by 6 bases, with 12 bases between. The CDR3 totals 12 residues. In DNA form, the CDR3 reads TGTGCCTGGGGGAGGGGGTCTGATACGCAGTATTTT. Translation gives CAWGRGSDTQYF. Filled out from reference TRBV30 and TRBJ2-3, the complete variable domain reads SQTIHQWPATLVQPVGSPLSLECTVEGTSNPNLYWYRQAAGRGLQLLFYSVGIGQISSEVPQNLSASRPQDRQFILSSKKLLLSDSGFYLCAWGRGSDTQYFGPGTRLTVL.

In nucleotides, the CDR3 is TGCAGTGCTAGTCAGGTGGGGCTAGCGGGGGGTAGAGATACGCAGTATTTT. Protein sequence: CSASQVGLAGGRDTQYF. The rearrangement uses TRBV20-1 and TRBJ2-3, with 11 bases lining up with TRBD2. Germline CDR1 is DFQATT and CDR2 is SNEGSKA (reference sequence). V lost 3 bases, J lost 5 bases, and 13 bases stayed unmatched. The CDR3 has 17 residues.

The chain couples TRBV7-6 to TRBJ1-3; the D gene is possibly TRBD1 (5 bases). V was clipped by 3 bases and J by 0 bases, with 9 bases between them. The CDR3 is 15 amino acids. Germline V gene data show CDR1 as SGHVS and CDR2 as FNYEAQ. Here the CDR3 DNA reads TGTGCCAGCAGCTTTCAGGGTTACTCTGGAAACACCATATATTTT. Its translation: CASSFQGYSGNTIYF.

V is TRBV6-6 and J is TRBJ1-1, with a tentative D call TRBD1 (6 bases). Per germline, CDR1 MNHNY and CDR2 SVGAGI (reference sequence). The CDR3 consists of 11 residues. The ends were cut back, 6 bases at V and 11 bases at J, with 13 bases in the middle. The CDR3 DNA sequence: TGTGCCAGCAGCCAGGGGATTTTTGCTTTCTTT. Its translation: CASSQGIFAFF.

This chain connects TRBV6-6 to TRBJ1-2; D unclear. V shed 5 bases and J shed 4 bases, with 11 bases lying between them. This CDR3 has 13 residues. Germline CDR1 MNHNY, CDR2 SVGAGI (reference sequence). This CDR3 is CASSMKGGYGYTF. The DNA for the CDR3 is TGTGCCAGCAGTATGAAGGGAGGCTATGGCTACACCTTC.

The chain combines TRBV18 with TRBJ2-7, with D maybe TRBD1 (5 bases). This CDR3 has 13 amino acids. The V gene lost 4 bases and the J gene lost 3 bases, with 10 bases spanning the gap. Germline V gene lookup returns CDR1 KGHSH and CDR2 LQKENI. CDR3 coding DNA: TGTGCCAGCTCACTGCCAGGGAACTACGAGCAGTACTTC. Amino acids: CASSLPGNYEQYF.

This sequence joins TRBV19 and TRBJ2-6; perhaps TRBD1 as D (5 bases). With 4 bases removed from V and 4 bases from J, the gap between germline ends came to 17 bases. Germline V gene data show CDR1 as LNHDA and CDR2 as SQIVND (reference sequence). CDR3 size: 17 residues. The CDR3 DNA reads as TGTGCCAGTAGTACCCGCTTCTCAGGGTCCGGGGCCAACGTCCTGACTTTC. Translated: CASSTRFSGSGANVLTF.

This chain joins TRBV29-1 and TRBJ1-2, with unresolved D. Trimming removed 5 bases from V and 3 bases from J, with 10 bases in between. The CDR3 consists of 12 residues. CDR1 and CDR2 from the germline V gene are SQVTM and ANQGSEA. The CDR3 here is CSVTRGDYGYTF. For the CDR3, the DNA is TGCAGCGTTACCAGAGGCGACTATGGCTACACCTTC.

The rearrangement joins TRBV11-2 to TRBJ2-7; D unclear. Trimming removed 0 bases at V and 0 bases at J, with 6 bases between. The germline CDR1 and CDR2 sequences are SGHAT and FQNNGV. This CDR3 is 14 amino acids long. Here the CDR3 reads CASSLEVSSYEQYF. The CDR3 coding sequence is TGTGCCAGCAGCTTAGAGGTGAGCTCCTACGAGCAGTACTTC.

This sequence joins TRBV4-1 and TRBJ2-3; 9 bases align to TRBD2. Per the germline V gene, CDR1 is MGHRA and CDR2 is YSYEKL. V dropped 9 bases and J dropped 2; count of bases not matched to a gene: 18. This CDR3 spans 18 amino acids. CDR3 in DNA: TGCGCCAGTAATGGACGGGGGCTTCTAGCGGGGTTCACAGATACGCAGTATTTT. This codes for CASNGRGLLAGFTDTQYF.

This clone occurred a few times. This chain joins TRBV3-1 (or the pseudogene TRBV3-2) and TRBJ2-7; a possible D gene is TRBD1 (6 bases). Trimming shortened V by 6 bases and J by 4 bases, and 10 bases separated the two germline ends. Germline V gives CDR1 LGHDT, CDR2 YNNKEL (reference sequence). The length of the CDR3 is 12 residues. The CDR3 DNA follows: TGTGCCAGCAGTCTCGGACAGTACGAGCAGTACTTC. Protein product: CASSLGQYEQYF.

The V call is TRBV2, the J call TRBJ1-2; 9 nucleotides line up with TRBD1. The CDR3 spans 17 residues. V gave up 6 bases and J gave up 3 bases; unmatched junction bases: 14. In germline, CDR1 is SNHLY, CDR2 FYNNEI. The CDR3 sequence is CASRDRGITQTYYGYTF. The CDR3 bases are TGTGCCAGCAGGGACAGGGGCATCACCCAAACCTACTATGGCTACACCTTC.